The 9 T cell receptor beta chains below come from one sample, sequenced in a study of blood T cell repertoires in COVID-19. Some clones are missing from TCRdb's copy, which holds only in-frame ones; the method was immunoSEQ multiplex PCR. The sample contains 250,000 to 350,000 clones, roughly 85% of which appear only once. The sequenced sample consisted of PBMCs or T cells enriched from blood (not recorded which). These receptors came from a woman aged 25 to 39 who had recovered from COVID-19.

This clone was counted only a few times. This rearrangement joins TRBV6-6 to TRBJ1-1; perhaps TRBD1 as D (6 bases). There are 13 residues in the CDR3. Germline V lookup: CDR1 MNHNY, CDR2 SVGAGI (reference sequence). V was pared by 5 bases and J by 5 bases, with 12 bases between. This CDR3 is CASSRGGGTEAFF. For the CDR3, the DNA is TGTGCCAGCAGTAGAGGGGGGGGGACTGAAGCTTTCTTT.

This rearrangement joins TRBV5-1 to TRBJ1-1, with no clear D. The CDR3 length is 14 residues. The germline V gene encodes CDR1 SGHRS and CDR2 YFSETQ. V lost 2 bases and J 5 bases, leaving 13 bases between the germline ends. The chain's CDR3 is CASSFRSSWTEAFF. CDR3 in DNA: TGCGCCAGCAGCTTCCGGTCATCCTGGACTGAAGCTTTCTTT.

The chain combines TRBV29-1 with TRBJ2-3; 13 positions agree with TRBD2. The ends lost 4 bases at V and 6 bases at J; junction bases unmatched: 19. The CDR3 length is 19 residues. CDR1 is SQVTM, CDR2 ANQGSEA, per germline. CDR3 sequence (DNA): TGCAGCGTTGGATACCGACTAGCGGGAGGCCCCGGGACATCGGATACGCAGTATTTT. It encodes CSVGYRLAGGPGTSDTQYF.

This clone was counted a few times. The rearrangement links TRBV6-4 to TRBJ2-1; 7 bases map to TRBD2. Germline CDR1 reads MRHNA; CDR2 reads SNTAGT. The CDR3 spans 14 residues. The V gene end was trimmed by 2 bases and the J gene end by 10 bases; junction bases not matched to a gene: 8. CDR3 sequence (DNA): TGTGCCAGCAGTGACGGGGCGGGAGAAGACGAGCAGTTCTTC. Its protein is CASSDGAGEDEQFF.

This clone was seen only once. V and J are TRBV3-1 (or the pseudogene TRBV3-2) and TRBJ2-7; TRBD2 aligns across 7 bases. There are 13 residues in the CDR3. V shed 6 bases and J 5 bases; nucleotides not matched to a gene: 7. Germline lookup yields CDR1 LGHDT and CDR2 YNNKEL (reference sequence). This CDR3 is CASSQLASHEQYF. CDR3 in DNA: TGTGCCAGCAGTCAACTAGCGTCCCACGAGCAGTACTTC.

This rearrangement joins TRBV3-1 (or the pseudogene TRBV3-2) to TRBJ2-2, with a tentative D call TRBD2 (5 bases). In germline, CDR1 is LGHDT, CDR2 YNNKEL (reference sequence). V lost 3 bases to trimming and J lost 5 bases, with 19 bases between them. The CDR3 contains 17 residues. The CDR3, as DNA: TGTGCCAGCAGCCAGGAGACGGGCAAGTCGGGGACCGGGGAGCTGTTTTTT. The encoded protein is CASSQETGKSGTGELFF.

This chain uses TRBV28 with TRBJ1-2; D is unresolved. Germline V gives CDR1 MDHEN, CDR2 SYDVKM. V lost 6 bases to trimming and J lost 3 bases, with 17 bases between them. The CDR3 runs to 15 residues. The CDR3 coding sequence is TGTGCCAGCAGCCTAGTCTCCGAGGGTGACTATGGCTACACCTTC. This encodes CASSLVSEGDYGYTF.

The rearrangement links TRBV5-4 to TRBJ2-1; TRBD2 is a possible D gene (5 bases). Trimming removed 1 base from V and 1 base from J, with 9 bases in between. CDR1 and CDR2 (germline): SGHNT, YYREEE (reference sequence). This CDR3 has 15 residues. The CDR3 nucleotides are TGTGCCAGCAGCTTGTTCAGCGGATCCTACAATGAGCAGTTCTTC. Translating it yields CASSLFSGSYNEQFF.

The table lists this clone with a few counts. In DNA form, the CDR3 reads TGTGCCAGCAGTTTATCCGGACTAGCGCCCACCCCGGGAGGGAACATTCAGTACTTC. The encoded protein is CASSLSGLAPTPGGNIQYF. The rearrangement uses TRBV28 and TRBJ2-4; 9 positions agree with TRBD2. The CDR3 loop spans 19 amino acids. Germline V CDR1 and CDR2: MDHEN, SYDVKM. After removal of 1 base from V and 7 bases from J, the junction contained 17 bases not matched to a gene.